What follows are 6 T cell receptor beta chains derived from one specimen sequenced in a study of cytomegalovirus exposure and HLA in healthy donors. Profiling relied on immunoSEQ multiplex PCR, and the TCRdb table lists in-frame clones only, not all of them. The sample has roughly 190,000 clones; around 86% are singletons. The sample consisted of PBMCs. The receptors originated from a man aged 25-40 years in good health and CMV-seropositive.

The chain joins TRBV5-1 to TRBJ2-7; TRBD2 matches at 11 bases. Germline V gives CDR1 SGHRS, CDR2 YFSETQ. The trim removed 2 bases at V and 3 bases at J, leaving 4 bases unmatched. The CDR3 extends over 15 amino acids. This CDR3 reads CASSLLAGGYYEQYF. As DNA, the CDR3 is TGCGCCAGCAGCTTATTAGCGGGAGGGTACTACGAGCAGTACTTC.

The V call is TRBV7-6, the J call TRBJ2-1; TRBD2 matches 8 bases. There are 18 residues in the CDR3. J gave up 7 bases and V 2 bases, and 16 bases lay outside the gene matches. Germline V gene lookup returns CDR1 SGHVS and CDR2 FNYEAQ. The CDR3 DNA reads TGTGCCAGCAGCTTAAATCCCAGCGGGAGCTCGCAAAGGAATGAGCAGTTCTTC. Translation gives CASSLNPSGSSQRNEQFF.

This chain connects TRBV21-1 to TRBJ2-7; TRBD1 was called by the table and not checked on the DNA. TRBV21-1 represents a pseudogene. The CDR3 runs 16 residues. CDR3 loop: CASSKGKAARGYEQYF. In DNA form, the CDR3 reads TGTGCCAGCAGCAAAGGGAAAGCCGCGAGGGGGTACGAGCAGTACTTC.

The chain links TRBV5-1 to TRBJ2-5; 7 positions match TRBD1. Germline loops: CDR1 SGHRS, CDR2 YFSETQ. This CDR3 has 16 residues. V trimming: 3 bases; J trimming: 1 base; junction bases outside the gene matches: 9. The CDR3 loop is CASSYQGQPSQETQYF. The DNA for the CDR3 is TGCGCCAGCAGCTATCAGGGACAGCCAAGCCAAGAGACCCAGTACTTC.

With respect to this clone: This sample includes further DNA sequences coding for the same CDR3. J is TRBJ1-1 and V is TRBV5-1; D perhaps matches TRBD1 (5 bases). Between the trimmed V and J ends, which lost 4 bases and 4 bases, there was a span of 11 bases. Germline-derived CDR1 and CDR2 are SGHRS and YFSETQ. CDR3 length: 13 residues. The CDR3 coding sequence is TGCGCCAGCAGCCTGCGCGGGGGCACTGAAGCTTTCTTT. Protein sequence: CASSLRGGTEAFF.

The gene calls are TRBV11-3 and TRBJ1-2, with D maybe TRBD1 (6 bases). V shed 1 base and J shed 4 bases, with 16 bases lying between them. The CDR3 has 16 amino acids. Germline lookup yields CDR1 SGHNT and CDR2 YENEEA. The CDR3 region is CASSLVLAGAGYGYTF. In DNA, the CDR3 is TGTGCCAGCAGCTTAGTTCTGGCAGGGGCCGGCTATGGCTACACCTTC.